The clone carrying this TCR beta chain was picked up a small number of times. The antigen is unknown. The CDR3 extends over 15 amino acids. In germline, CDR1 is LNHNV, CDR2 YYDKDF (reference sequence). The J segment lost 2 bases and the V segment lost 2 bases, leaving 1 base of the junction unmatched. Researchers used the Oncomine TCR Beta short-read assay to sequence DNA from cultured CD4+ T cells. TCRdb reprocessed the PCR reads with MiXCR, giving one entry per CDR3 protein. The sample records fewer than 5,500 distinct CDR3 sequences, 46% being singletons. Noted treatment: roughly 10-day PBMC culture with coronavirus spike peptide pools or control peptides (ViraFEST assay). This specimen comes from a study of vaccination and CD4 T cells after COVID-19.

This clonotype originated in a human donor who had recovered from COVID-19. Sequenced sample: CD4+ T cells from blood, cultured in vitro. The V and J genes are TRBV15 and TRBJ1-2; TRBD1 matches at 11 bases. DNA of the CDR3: TGTGCCACCAGCAGACGGACAGGGGGCAACTATGGCTACACCTTC. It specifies CATSRRTGGNYGYTF.